The 5 T cell receptor beta chains listed next were all sequenced from one sample in a study of blood T cell repertoires in COVID-19. Here immunoSEQ multiplex PCR was the method, and the copy in TCRdb shows in-frame clones only, minus some. Of about 320,000 clones listed, about 90% are singletons. What was sequenced was peripheral blood. Receptor source: a man younger than 35 who had recovered from COVID-19.

The chain recombines TRBV11-2 with TRBJ2-2; tentative D call: TRBD1 (6 bases). This CDR3 has 14 amino acids. The V gene lost 3 bases and the J gene lost 3 bases, with 8 bases spanning the gap. From germline, CDR1 is SGHAT and CDR2 FQNNGV. The CDR3 region is CASSFKGDTGELFF. In DNA, the CDR3 is TGTGCCAGCAGCTTTAAGGGGGACACCGGGGAGCTGTTTTTT.

The chain couples TRBV9 to TRBJ1-1; D uncertain. Between the trimmed V and J ends, which lost 0 bases and 3 bases, there was a span of 6 bases. Germline values: CDR1 SGDLS, CDR2 YYNGEE. The CDR3 is 13 amino acids. The CDR3 here is CASSVAQDTEAFF. As DNA, the CDR3 is TGTGCCAGCAGCGTAGCCCAGGACACTGAAGCTTTCTTT.

This sequence joins TRBV7-9 and TRBJ2-2; 9 bases match TRBD2. J lost 0 bases, V lost 3 bases, and 5 bases had no gene match. The CDR3 has 17 amino acids. CDR1 is SEHNR, CDR2 FQNEAQ, per germline (reference sequence). The CDR3 bases are TGTGCCAGCAGCTTTAGCGGGGGCCTTTCGAACACCGGGGAGCTGTTTTTT. Amino acids: CASSFSGGLSNTGELFF.

The rearrangement joins TRBV5-6 to TRBJ2-3; D remains ambiguous. V was cut by 4 bases and J by 2 bases, with 2 bases left in between. Germline V gene lookup returns CDR1 SGHDT and CDR2 YYEEEE. The CDR3 extends over 11 amino acids. The CDR3 bases are TGTGCCAGCAGCCTCACAGATACGCAGTATTTT. Its translation: CASSLTDTQYF. The full variable domain, completed using reference TRBV5-6 and TRBJ2-3, is DAGVTQSPTHLIKTRGQQVTLRCSPKSGHDTVSWYQQALGQGPQFIFQYYEEEERQRGNFPDRFSGHQFPNYSSELNVNALLLGDSALYLCASSLTDTQYFGPGTRLTVL.

The chain employs TRBV6-2 or TRBV6-3 and TRBJ2-1; TRBD2 aligns across 14 bases. The germline V gene encodes CDR1 MNHEY and CDR2 SVGEGT. CDR3 length equals 17 residues. Trimming cost V 5 bases and J 10 bases; bases outside gene matches: 13. The CDR3 here is CASSPLDRLAGGREQFF. The CDR3 nucleotides read TGTGCCAGCAGTCCCCTCGACCGACTAGCGGGGGGGCGGGAGCAGTTCTTC.